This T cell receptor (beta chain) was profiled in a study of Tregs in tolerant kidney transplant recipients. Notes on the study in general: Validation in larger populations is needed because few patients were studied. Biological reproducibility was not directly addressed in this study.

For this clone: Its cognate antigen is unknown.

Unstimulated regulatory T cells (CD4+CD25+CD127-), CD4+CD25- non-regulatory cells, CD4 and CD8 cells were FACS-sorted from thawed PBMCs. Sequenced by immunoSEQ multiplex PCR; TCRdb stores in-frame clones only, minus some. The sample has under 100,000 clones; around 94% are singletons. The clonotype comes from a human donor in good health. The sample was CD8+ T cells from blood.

Written as DNA, the CDR3 is TGTGCCAGCAGTTTATGGTCGATTAACAATGAGCAGTTCTTC. Translation: CASSLWSINNEQFF. This chain links TRBV27 with TRBJ2-1; D is unclear. Trimming left V 1 base short and J 5 bases short, with 9 bases between. The germline CDR1 and CDR2 sequences are MNHEY and SMNVEV (reference sequence). The CDR3 has 14 amino acids.